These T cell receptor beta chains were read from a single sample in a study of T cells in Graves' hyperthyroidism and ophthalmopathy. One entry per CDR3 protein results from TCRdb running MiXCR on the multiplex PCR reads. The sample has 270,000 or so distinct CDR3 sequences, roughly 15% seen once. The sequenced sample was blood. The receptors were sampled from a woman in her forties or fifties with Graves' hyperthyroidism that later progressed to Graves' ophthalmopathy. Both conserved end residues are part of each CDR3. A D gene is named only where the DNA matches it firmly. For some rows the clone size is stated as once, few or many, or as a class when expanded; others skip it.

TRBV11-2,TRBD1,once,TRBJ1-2,CASSLTQGDLHTF,TGTGCCAGCAGCTTAACGCAGGGGGATCTCCACACCTTC
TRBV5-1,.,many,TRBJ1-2,CASRLASGANPVYGYTF,TGCGCCAGCAGGCTGGCCTCGGGTGCCAACCCGGTCTATGGCTACACCTTC
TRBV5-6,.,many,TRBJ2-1,CASSFAQGHNEQFF,TGTGCCAGCAGCTTCGCCCAGGGGCACAATGAGCAGTTCTTC
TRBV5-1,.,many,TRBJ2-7,CASSLSTGKEYEQYF,TGCGCCAGCAGCTTGAGCACAGGGAAGGAATACGAGCAGTACTTC
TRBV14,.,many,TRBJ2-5,CASSQAGAETQYF,TGTGCCAGCAGCCAAGCAGGGGCGGAGACCCAGTACTTC
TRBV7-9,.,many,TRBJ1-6,CASSQDNSPLHF,TGTGCCAGCAGTCAGGATAATTCACCCCTCCACTTT
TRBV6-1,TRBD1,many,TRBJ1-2,CASSKGQGSYGYTF,TGTGCCAGCAGCAAAGGACAGGGTTCCTATGGCTACACCTTC
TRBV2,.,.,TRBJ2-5,CASTVNPFRAETQCF,TGTGCCAGTACCGTAAACCCCTTTAGGGCAGAGACCCAGTGCTTC
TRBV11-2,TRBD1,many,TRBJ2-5,CASSSGTGAPQETQYF,TGTGCCAGCAGCTCCGGGACAGGGGCGCCCCAAGAGACCCAGTACTTC
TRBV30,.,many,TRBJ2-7,CAWSVLGIEQYF,TGTGCCTGGAGTGTACTGGGTATCGAGCAGTACTTC
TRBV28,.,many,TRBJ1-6,CASSLSGWENSPLHF,TGTGCCAGCAGTTTGAGCGGTTGGGAGAATTCACCCCTCCACTTT
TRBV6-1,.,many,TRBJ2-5,CASSRSGTGLWETQYF,TGTGCCAGCAGTCGTTCCGGAACGGGCCTGTGGGAGACCCAGTACTTC
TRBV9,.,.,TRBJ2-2,CASSASGDTGELFF,TGTGCCAGCAGCGCGAGCGGAGACACCGGGGAGCTGTTTTTT
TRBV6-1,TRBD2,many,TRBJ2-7,CASCVGGRASEQYF,TGTGCCAGCTGCGTTGGCGGGAGGGCGAGTGAGCAGTACTTC
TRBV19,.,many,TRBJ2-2,CASSIRAAPNTGELFF,TGTGCCAGTAGTATACGGGCAGCCCCGAACACCGGGGAGCTGTTTTTT
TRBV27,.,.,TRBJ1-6,CASSQPTVGRGNSPLHF,TGTGCCAGCAGTCAACCCACGGTGGGCAGGGGCAATTCACCCCTCCACTTT
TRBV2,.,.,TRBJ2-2,CVSSGSLAGELFF,TGTGTCAGCAGTGGAAGCCTCGCCGGGGAGCTGTTTTTT
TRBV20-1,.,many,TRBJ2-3,CSARVGGPRATDTQYF,TGCAGTGCTAGAGTAGGAGGGCCCCGAGCGACAGATACGCAGTATTTT
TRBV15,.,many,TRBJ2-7,CATSREVGYEQYF,TGTGCCACCAGCAGAGAAGTTGGCTACGAGCAGTACTTC
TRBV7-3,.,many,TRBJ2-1,CASSSLDQEQFF,TGTGCCAGCAGCTCTCTAGATCAAGAGCAGTTCTTC
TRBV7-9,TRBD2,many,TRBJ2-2,CASEVGVGGANTGELFF,TGTGCCAGCGAAGTTGGGGTTGGGGGGGCGAACACCGGGGAGCTGTTTTTT
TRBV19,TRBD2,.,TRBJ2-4,CASSFLFGTSGNIQYF,TGTGCCAGTAGTTTCTTATTTGGGACTAGCGGAAACATTCAGTACTTC
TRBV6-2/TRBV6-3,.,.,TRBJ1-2,CASSYPLGHSAFLGYTF,TGTGCCAGCAGTTACCCATTGGGACACTCCGCTTTTCTAGGCTACACCTTC
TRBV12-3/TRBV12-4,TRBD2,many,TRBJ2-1,CASSSQTSGHYNEQFF,TGTGCCAGCAGTTCACAGACTAGCGGACACTACAATGAGCAGTTCTTC
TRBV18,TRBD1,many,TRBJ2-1,CASSQGQGARNEQFF,TGTGCCAGCTCACAAGGACAGGGGGCGAGGAATGAGCAGTTCTTC
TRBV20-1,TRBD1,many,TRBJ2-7,CSATRDSYEQYF,TGCAGTGCAACCCGGGACAGCTACGAGCAGTACTTC
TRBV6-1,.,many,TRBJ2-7,CASSEAQVAHEQYF,TGTGCCAGCAGTGAAGCGCAGGTAGCCCACGAGCAGTACTTC
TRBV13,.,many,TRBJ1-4,CASSSSSQGGEKLFF,TGTGCCAGCAGCTCGTCAAGCCAAGGTGGCGAAAAACTGTTTTTT
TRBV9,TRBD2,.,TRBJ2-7,CASSPQAGPYYEQYF,TGTGCCAGCAGCCCCCAAGCGGGACCTTACTACGAGCAGTACTTC
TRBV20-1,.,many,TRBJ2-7,CSARGTAREQYF,TGCAGTGCTAGGGGGACGGCTCGCGAGCAGTACTTC
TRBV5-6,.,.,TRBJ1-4,CASSRDLSSGKLFF,TGTGCCAGCAGCCGGGACCTCTCTAGTGGAAAACTGTTTTTT
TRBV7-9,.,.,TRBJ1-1,CASSPRAMNTEAFF,TGTGCCAGCAGCCCCCGTGCCATGAACACTGAAGCTTTCTTT
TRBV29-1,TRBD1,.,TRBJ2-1,CSGGTGRESWQFF,TGCAGCGGAGGGACAGGGCGCGAGAGTTGGCAGTTCTTC
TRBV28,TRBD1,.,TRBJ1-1,CASSRQGANTNLNTEAFF,TGTGCCAGCAGCAGACAGGGGGCGAACACCAATCTGAACACTGAAGCTTTCTTT
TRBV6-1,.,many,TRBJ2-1,CASSNEPDNEQFF,TGTGCCAGCAGTAACGAGCCCGACAATGAGCAGTTCTTC
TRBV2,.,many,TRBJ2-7,CASRGRAGSYEQYF,TGTGCCAGCCGAGGAAGGGCGGGCTCCTACGAGCAGTACTTC
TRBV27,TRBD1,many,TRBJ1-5,CASSRQGNQPQHF,TGTGCCAGCAGTCGACAGGGTAATCAGCCCCAGCATTTT
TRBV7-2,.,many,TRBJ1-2,CASSPDFRTNYGYTF,TGTGCCAGCAGCCCCGACTTCCGAACTAACTATGGCTACACCTTC
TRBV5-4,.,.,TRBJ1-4,CASSFGYPNEKLFF,TGTGCCAGCAGCTTCGGGTATCCTAATGAAAAACTGTTTTTT
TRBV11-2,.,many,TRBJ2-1,CASSARPGSDNEQFF,TGTGCCAGCAGCGCCCGCCCCGGGAGCGACAATGAGCAGTTCTTC
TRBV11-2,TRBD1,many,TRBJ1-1,CASSSRTGPRIREAFF,TGTGCCAGCAGCTCCCGGACAGGGCCCCGGATTAGGGAAGCTTTCTTT
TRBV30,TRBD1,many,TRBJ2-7,CAGGLRDRWYYEQYF,TGTGCCGGGGGCCTACGGGACAGGTGGTACTACGAGCAGTACTTC
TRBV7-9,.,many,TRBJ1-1,CASSRQVNTEAFF,TGTGCCAGCAGTCGACAGGTCAACACTGAAGCTTTCTTT
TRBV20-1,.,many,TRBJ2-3,CSATRDSTDTQYF,TGCAGTGCTACCCGGGACAGCACAGATACGCAGTATTTT
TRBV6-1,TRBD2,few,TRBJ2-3,CTSSPSGRASTDTQYF,TGTACCAGCAGCCCTAGCGGGAGGGCTAGCACAGATACGCAGTATTTT
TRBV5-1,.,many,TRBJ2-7,CASSLITGLDEQYF,TGCGCCAGCAGCTTGATTACAGGGTTGGACGAGCAGTACTTC